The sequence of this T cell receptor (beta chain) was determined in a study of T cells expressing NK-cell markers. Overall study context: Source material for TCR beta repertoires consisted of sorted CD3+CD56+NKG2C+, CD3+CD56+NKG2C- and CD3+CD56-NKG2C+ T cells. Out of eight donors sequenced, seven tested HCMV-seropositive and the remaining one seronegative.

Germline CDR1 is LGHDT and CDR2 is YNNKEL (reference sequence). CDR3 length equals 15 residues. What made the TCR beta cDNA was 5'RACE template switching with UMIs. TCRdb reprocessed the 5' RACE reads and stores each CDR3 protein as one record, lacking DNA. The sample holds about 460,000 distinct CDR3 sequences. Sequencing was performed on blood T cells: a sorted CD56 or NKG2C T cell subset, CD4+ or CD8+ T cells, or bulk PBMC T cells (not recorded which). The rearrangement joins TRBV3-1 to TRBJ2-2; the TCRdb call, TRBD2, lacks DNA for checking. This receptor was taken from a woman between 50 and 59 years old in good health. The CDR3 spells CASSWGLAKSGELFF. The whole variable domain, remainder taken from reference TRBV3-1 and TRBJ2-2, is DTAVSQTPKYLVTQMGNDKSIKCEQNLGHDTMYWYKQDSKKFLKIMFSYNNKELIINETVPNRFSPKSPDKAHLNLHINSLELGDSAVYFCASSWGLAKSGELFFGEGSRLTVL.